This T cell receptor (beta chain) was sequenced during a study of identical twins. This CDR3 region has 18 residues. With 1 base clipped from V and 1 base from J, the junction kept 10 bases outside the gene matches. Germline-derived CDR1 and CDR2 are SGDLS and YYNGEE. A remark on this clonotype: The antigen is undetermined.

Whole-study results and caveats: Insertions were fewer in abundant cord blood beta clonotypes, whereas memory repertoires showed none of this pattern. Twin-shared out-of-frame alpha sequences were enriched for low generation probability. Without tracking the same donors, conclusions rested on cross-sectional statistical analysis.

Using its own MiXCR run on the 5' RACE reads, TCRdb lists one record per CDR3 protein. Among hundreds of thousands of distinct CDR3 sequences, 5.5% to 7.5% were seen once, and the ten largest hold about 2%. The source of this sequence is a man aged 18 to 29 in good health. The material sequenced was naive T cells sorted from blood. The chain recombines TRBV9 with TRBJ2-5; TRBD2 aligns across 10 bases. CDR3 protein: CASSVHQPSGRAQETQYF. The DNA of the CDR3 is TGTGCCAGCAGCGTACACCAACCAAGCGGGAGGGCCCAAGAGACCCAGTACTTC.